The entry below describes one T cell receptor beta chain. The sample originates from a study of blood T cell repertoires in COVID-19. Study context: Samples taken during acute and convalescent COVID-19 were collected in the United States, Italy and Spain. PBMCs, B-cell-depleted T cells, or T cells were the source of the cDNA or gDNA that made up the material.

This CDR3 is built from 15 residues. With V trimmed by 3 bases and J by 7 bases, 8 bases remained unmatched. From germline, CDR1 is MDHEN and CDR2 SYDVKM. Per the study methods: Estimation of nucleated cell counts relied on the amplification of reference gene primers. Sequenced by immunoSEQ multiplex PCR; TCRdb stores in-frame clones only, minus some. That table furnishes V, J and clone size, whereas the DNA furnished D and trimming. The data contain about 380,000 clones, more than 70% of them singletons. The sequenced material came from peripheral blood. This chain connects TRBV28 to TRBJ1-4, with TRBD1 matching over 7 bases. The TCR sequence derives from a man aged 40-49 years with acute or convalescent COVID-19. The CDR3 DNA follows: TGTGCCAGCAGTTTTCAACAGGGGTCTGGTGAAAAACTGTTTTTT. Encoded protein: CASSFQQGSGEKLFF.